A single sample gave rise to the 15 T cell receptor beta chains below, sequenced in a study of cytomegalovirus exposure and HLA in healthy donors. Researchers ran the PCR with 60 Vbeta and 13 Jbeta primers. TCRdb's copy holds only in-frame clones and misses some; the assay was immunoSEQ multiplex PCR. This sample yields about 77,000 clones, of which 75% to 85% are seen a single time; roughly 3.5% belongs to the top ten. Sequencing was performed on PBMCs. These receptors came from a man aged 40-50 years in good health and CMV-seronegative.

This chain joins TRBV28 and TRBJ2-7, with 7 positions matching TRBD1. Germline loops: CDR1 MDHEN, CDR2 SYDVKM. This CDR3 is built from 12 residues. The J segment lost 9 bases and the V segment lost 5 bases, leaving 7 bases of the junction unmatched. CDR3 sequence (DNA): TGTGCCAGCAGTCCGACAGGGCGATCGCAGTACTTC. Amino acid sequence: CASSPTGRSQYF.

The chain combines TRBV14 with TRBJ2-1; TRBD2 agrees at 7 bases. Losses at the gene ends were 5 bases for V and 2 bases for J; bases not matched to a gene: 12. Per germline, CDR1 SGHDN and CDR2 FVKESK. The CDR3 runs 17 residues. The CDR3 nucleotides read TGTGCCAGCAGCACTCGGAAAGCGGGGATCCCCTACAATGAGCAGTTCTTC. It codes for CASSTRKAGIPYNEQFF.

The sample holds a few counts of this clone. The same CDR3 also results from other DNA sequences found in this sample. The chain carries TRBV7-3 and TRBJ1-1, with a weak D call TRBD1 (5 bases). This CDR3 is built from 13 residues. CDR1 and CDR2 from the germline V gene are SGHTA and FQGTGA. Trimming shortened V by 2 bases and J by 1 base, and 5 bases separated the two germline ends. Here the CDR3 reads CASSLQGNTEAFF. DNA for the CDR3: TGTGCCAGCAGCTTACAGGGGAACACTGAAGCTTTCTTT.

CDR3 protein: CASRHGFTGELFF. In DNA form, the CDR3 reads TGTGCCAGTAGACACGGGTTCACCGGGGAGCTGTTTTTT. This chain uses TRBV19 with TRBJ2-2; D is unclear. The CDR3 is 13 amino acids. Germline V lookup: CDR1 LNHDA, CDR2 SQIVND (reference sequence). V was clipped by 6 bases and J by 4 bases, with 9 bases between them.

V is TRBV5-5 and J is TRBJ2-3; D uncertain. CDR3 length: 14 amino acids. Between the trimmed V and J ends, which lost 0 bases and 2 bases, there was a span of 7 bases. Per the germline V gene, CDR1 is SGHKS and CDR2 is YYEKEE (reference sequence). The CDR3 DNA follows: TGTGCCAGCAGCTTGGTGGCCAACACAGATACGCAGTATTTT. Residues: CASSLVANTDTQYF.

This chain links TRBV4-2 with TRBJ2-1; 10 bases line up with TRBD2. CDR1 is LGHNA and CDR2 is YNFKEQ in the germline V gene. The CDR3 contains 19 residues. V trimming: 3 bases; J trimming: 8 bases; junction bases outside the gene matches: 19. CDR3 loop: CASSHRARLAGSWGHEQFF. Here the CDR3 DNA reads TGTGCCAGCAGCCACAGAGCGCGACTAGCGGGCTCTTGGGGCCATGAGCAGTTCTTC.

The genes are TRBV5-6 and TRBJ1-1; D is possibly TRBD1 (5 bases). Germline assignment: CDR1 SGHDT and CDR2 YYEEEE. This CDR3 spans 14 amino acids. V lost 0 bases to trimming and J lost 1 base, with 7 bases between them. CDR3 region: CASSLGTGNTEAFF. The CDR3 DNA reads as TGTGCCAGCAGCTTGGGAACAGGGAACACTGAAGCTTTCTTT. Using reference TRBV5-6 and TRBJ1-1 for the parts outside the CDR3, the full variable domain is DAGVTQSPTHLIKTRGQQVTLRCSPKSGHDTVSWYQQALGQGPQFIFQYYEEEERQRGNFPDRFSGHQFPNYSSELNVNALLLGDSALYLCASSLGTGNTEAFFGQGTRLTVV.

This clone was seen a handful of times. The CDR3 DNA is TGTGCCAGCAGCCGACAGGTTAATGAAAAACTGTTTTTT. Translated: CASSRQVNEKLFF. This rearrangement joins TRBV6-1 to TRBJ1-4, with a weak D call TRBD1 (6 bases). The germline V gene has CDR1 MNHNS and CDR2 SASEGT. CDR3 length equals 13 residues. V was cut by 6 bases and J by 4 bases, with 9 bases left in between.

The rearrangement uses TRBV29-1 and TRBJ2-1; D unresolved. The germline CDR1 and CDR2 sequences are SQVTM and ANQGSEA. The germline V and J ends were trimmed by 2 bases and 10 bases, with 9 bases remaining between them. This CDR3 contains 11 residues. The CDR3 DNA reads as TGCAGCGTTGAATGGCTTGGCGAGCAGTTCTTC. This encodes CSVEWLGEQFF.

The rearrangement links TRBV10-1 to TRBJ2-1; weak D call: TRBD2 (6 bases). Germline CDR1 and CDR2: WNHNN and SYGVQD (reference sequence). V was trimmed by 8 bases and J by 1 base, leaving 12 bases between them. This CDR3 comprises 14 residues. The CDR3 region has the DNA TGCGCCAGCGGATCCGGGGGTTCCTACAATGAGCAGTTCTTC. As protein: CASGSGGSYNEQFF.

In DNA, the CDR3 is TGTGCCTGGAGTACAGGGGCTGGGATTCAGCCCCAGCATTTT. This encodes CAWSTGAGIQPQHF. The chain is built from TRBV30 and TRBJ1-5; 7 bases agree with TRBD1. The germline CDR1 and CDR2 sequences are GTSNPN and SVGIG (reference sequence). V was pared by 2 bases and J by 6 bases, with 7 bases of the junction left unmatched. The CDR3 sequence is 14 residues long.

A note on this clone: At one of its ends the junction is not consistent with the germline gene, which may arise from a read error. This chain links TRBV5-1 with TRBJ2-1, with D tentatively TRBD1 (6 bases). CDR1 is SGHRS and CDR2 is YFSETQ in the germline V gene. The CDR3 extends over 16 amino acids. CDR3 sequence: CARSPSGVGSYNEQFF. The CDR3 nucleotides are TGCGCCCGCAGCCCATCAGGGGTCGGGTCCTACAATGAGCAGTTCTTC.

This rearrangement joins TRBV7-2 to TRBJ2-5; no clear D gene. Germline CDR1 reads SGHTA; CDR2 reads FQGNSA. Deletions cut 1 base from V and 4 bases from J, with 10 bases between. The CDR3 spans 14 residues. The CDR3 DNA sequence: TGTGCCAGCAGCTTAGTGATAGCACGAGAGACCCAGTACTTC. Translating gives CASSLVIARETQYF. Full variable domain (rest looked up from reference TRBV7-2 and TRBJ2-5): GAGVSQSPSNKVTEKGKDVELRCDPISGHTALYWYRQSLGQGLEFLIYFQGNSAPDKSGLPSDRFSAERTGGSVSTLTIQRTQQEDSAVYLCASSLVIARETQYFGPGTRLLVL.

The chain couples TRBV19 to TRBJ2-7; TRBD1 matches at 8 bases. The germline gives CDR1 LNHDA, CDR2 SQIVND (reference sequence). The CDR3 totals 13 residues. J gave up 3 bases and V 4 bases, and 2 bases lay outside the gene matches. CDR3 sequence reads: CASSNTGGYEQYF. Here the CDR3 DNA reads TGTGCCAGTAGTAACACAGGGGGCTACGAGCAGTACTTC.

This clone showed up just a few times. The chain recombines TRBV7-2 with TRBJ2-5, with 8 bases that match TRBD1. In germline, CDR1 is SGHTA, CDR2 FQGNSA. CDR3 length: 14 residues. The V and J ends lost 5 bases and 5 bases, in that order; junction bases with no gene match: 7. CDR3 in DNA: TGTGCCAGCAGCCGCCAGGGGGCGCGGGAGACCCAGTACTTC. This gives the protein CASSRQGARETQYF.